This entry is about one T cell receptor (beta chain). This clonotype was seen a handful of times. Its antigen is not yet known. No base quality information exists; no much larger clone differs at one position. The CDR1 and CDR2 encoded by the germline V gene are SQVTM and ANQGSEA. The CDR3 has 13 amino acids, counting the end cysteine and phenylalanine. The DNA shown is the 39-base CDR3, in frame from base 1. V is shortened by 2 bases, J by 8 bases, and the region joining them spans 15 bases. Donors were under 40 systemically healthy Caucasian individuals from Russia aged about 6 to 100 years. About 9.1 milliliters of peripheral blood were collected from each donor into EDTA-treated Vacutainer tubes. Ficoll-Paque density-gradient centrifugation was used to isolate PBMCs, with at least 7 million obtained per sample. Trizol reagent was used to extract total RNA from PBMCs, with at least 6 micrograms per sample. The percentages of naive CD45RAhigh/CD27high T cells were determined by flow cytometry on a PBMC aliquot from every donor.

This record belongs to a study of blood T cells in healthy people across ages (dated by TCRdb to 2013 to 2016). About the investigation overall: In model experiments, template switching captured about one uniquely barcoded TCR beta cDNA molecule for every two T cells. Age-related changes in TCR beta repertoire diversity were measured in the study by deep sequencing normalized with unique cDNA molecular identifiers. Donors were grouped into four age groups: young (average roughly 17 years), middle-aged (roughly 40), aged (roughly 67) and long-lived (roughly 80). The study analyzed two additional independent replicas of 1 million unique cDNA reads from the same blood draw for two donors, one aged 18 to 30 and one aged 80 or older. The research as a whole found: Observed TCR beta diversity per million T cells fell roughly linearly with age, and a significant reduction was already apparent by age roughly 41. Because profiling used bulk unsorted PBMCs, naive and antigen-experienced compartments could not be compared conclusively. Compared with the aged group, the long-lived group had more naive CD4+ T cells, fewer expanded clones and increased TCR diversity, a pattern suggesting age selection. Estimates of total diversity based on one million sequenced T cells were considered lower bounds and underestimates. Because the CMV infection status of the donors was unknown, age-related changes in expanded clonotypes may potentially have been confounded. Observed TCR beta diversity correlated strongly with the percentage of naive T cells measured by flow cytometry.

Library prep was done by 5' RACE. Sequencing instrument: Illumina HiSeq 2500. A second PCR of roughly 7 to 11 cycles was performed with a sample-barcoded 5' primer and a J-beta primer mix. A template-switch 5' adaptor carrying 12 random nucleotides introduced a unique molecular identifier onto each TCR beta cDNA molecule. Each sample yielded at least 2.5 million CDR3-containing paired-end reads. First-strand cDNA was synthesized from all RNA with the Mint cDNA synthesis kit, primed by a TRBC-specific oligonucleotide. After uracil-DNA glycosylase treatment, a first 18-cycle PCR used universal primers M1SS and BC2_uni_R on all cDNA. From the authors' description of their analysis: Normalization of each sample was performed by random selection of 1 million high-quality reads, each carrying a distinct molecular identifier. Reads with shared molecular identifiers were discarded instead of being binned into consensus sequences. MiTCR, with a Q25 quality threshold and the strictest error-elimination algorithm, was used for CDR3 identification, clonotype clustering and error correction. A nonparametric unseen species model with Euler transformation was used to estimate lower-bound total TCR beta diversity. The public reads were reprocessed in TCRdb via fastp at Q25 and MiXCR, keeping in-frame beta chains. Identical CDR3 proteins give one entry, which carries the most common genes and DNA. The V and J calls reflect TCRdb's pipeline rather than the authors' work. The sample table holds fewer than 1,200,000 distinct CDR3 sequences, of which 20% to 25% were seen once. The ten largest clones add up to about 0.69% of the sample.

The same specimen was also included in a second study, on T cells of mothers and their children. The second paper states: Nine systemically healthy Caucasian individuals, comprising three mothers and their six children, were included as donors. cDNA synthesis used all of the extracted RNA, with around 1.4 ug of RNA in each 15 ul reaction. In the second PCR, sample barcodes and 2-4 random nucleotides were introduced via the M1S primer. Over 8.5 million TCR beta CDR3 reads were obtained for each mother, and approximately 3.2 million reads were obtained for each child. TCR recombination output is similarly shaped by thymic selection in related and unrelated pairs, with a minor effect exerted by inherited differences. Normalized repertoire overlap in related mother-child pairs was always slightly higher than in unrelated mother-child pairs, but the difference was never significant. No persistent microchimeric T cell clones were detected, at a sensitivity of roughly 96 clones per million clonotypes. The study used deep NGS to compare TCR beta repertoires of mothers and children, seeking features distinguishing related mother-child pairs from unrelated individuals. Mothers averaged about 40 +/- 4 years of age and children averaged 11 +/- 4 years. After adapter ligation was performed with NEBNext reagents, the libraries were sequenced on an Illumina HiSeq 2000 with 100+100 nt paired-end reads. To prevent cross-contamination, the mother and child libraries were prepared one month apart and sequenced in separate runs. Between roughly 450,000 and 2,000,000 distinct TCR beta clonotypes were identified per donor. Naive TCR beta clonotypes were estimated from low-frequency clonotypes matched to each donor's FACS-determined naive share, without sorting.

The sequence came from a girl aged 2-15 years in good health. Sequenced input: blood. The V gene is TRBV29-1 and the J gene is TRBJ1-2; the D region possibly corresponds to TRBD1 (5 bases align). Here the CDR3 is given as CSVEPGALGGYTF. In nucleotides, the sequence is TGCAGCGTTGAACCCGGGGCGCTCGGGGGCTACACCTTC.